This T cell receptor (beta chain) was identified in a study of T cells in Graves' hyperthyroidism and ophthalmopathy. Study-wide findings and caveats: Ophthalmopathy was separated from stable hyperthyroidism by a 13 V-J model.

This CDR3 region has 16 residues. Germline V gene sequence: CDR1 MNHEY, CDR2 SVGEGT. Trimming removed 5 bases at V and 0 bases at J, with 16 bases between. TCR beta CDR3 regions were amplified from RNA. The HTBI primer set served for first-round RT-PCR of the TCR CDR3. TCRdb reprocessed the multiplex PCR reads via MiXCR and lists one record per CDR3 protein. The sample holds around 35,000 distinct CDR3 sequences, roughly half seen once. At least ten counts were recorded for this clonotype. Its antigen remains unidentified. The V and J genes are TRBV6-2 or TRBV6-3 and TRBJ1-1; no definite D call. This receptor was obtained from a woman aged 40-49 years with Graves' ophthalmopathy. The sequenced material came from blood. CDR3 bases: TGTGCCAGCAGTGAAGGGCCGGCCTTACTGAACACTGAAGCTTTCTTT. It translates to CASSEGPALLNTEAFF.